Below are 28 T cell receptor beta chains sequenced from a single sample in a study of blood T cell repertoires in COVID-19. The table came from immunoSEQ multiplex PCR; TCRdb's copy has only in-frame clones and leaves some out. The data show roughly 170,000 clones, around four fifths seen once. The sample was PBMCs or T cells enriched from blood (not recorded which). The receptors stem from a woman aged 50 to 60 in a cohort exposed to, infected with or recovered from COVID-19 (not recorded which).

This clone was observed a handful of times. This sequence joins TRBV4-1 and TRBJ1-5, with TRBD1 as a possible D gene (5 bases). The V and J ends lost 0 bases and 5 bases respectively, with 14 bases between them. In germline, CDR1 is MGHRA, CDR2 YSYEKL. The CDR3 has 16 residues. The CDR3: CASSQDGFAGDQPQHF. CDR3 nucleotide sequence: TGCGCCAGCAGCCAAGATGGTTTTGCGGGGGATCAGCCCCAGCATTTT.

Written as DNA, the CDR3 is TGTGCCAGCAGCCAGGCTCAGGCTTTTAGTTCACCCCTCCACTTT. Amino acid sequence: CASSQAQAFSSPLHF. The rearrangement uses TRBV14 and TRBJ1-6; no definite D call. This CDR3 contains 15 residues. Trimming stripped 3 bases from V and 9 bases from J, with 15 bases between. Germline V CDR1 and CDR2: SGHDN, FVKESK.

This chain links TRBV2 with TRBJ2-6, with D perhaps TRBD2 (7 bases). Germline CDR1 and CDR2: SNHLY and FYNNEI. The CDR3 has 18 amino acids. Trimming removed 2 bases from V and 0 bases from J, with 14 bases in between. The CDR3 loop is CASSERGGGLSGANVLTF. Here the CDR3 DNA reads TGTGCCAGCAGTGAACGGGGCGGGGGCCTCTCTGGGGCCAACGTCCTGACTTTC.

Note on this clone: One end of the junction is discordant with germline, which a read error may explain. This chain links TRBV6-1 with TRBJ2-7; a possible D gene is TRBD2 (5 bases). The germline V gene has CDR1 MNHNS and CDR2 SASEGT. This CDR3 contains 11 residues. The CDR3 DNA reads TGTGCCAGCAGTGAGGACCGGGATCCCCTATTC. It encodes CASSEDRDPLF.

The rearrangement links TRBV28 to TRBJ2-5; D might be TRBD1 (5 bases). The V end was cut by 8 bases, the J end by 1 base, with 17 bases between. The CDR3 consists of 15 residues. The germline V gene encodes CDR1 MDHEN and CDR2 SYDVKM. This chain's CDR3 is CASSASRRGQETQYF. The CDR3 DNA follows: TGTGCCAGCTCGGCCAGCCGTAGGGGCCAAGAGACCCAGTACTTC.

The gene calls are TRBV5-5 and TRBJ2-7; 7 positions match TRBD1. Germline trimming cut 1 base from V and 3 bases from J; bases unmatched to any gene: 7. The CDR3 has 15 amino acids. Per the germline V gene, CDR1 is SGHKS and CDR2 is YYEKEE (reference sequence). CDR3 nucleotide sequence: TGTGCCAGCAGCTTGAATTGGGACAGTAACTACGAGCAGTACTTC. It translates to CASSLNWDSNYEQYF.

This rearrangement joins TRBV19 to TRBJ1-5; a possible D gene is TRBD1 (5 bases). Trimming took off 3 bases at V and 5 bases at J, with 11 bases between the two ends. The CDR3 is made up of 14 amino acids. Germline CDR1 and CDR2: LNHDA and SQIVND (reference sequence). CDR3 in amino acids: CASSIGQGDQPQHF. The CDR3, as DNA: TGTGCCAGTAGTATTGGCCAGGGCGATCAGCCCCAGCATTTT.

V usage is TRBV10-2 and J usage is TRBJ1-1; D possibly corresponds to TRBD1 (6 bases). The CDR3 is 13 amino acids. Germline CDR1 reads WSHSY; CDR2 reads SAAADI. Trimming stripped 3 bases from V and 5 bases from J, with 10 bases between. This chain's CDR3 is CASSDQGHTEAFF. The CDR3 DNA reads TGCGCCAGCAGTGATCAGGGGCATACTGAAGCTTTCTTT.

V and J are TRBV7-8 and TRBJ1-2; D perhaps matches TRBD1 (5 bases). The CDR3 extends over 12 amino acids. V was shortened by 5 bases and J by 6 bases, with 10 bases between the two germline ends. Germline V gene lookup returns CDR1 SGHVS and CDR2 FQNEAQ. CDR3 sequence reads: CASSTTANGYTF. In nucleotides, the CDR3 is TGTGCCAGCAGCACGACAGCGAATGGCTACACCTTC.

The rearrangement links TRBV11-2 to TRBJ2-2; D is possibly TRBD2 (5 bases). The V end was cut by 2 bases, the J end by 6 bases, with 7 bases between. CDR1 and CDR2 from the germline V gene are SGHAT and FQNNGV. The CDR3 spans 13 residues. CDR3 protein: CASSLTRPGELFF. In nucleotides, the CDR3 is TGTGCCAGCAGCTTAACTAGACCCGGGGAGCTGTTTTTT.

The table lists this clone with a few counts. The chain couples TRBV14 to TRBJ2-5; TRBD2 matches at 12 bases. V dropped 4 bases and J dropped 5; count of bases not matched to a gene: 5. The CDR3 length is 15 residues. The germline V gene encodes CDR1 SGHDN and CDR2 FVKESK. In nucleotides, the CDR3 is TGTGCCAGCAGCCTGACTAGCGGGAGACAGGAGACCCAGTACTTC. This gives the protein CASSLTSGRQETQYF.

The V gene is TRBV18, the J gene TRBJ2-3, with D maybe TRBD1 (5 bases). V was shortened by 4 bases and J by 5 bases, with 13 bases between the two germline ends. CDR3 length equals 14 residues. CDR1 and CDR2 (germline): KGHSH, LQKENI. CDR3 sequence reads: CASSLGQYGDTQYF. The CDR3 bases are TGTGCCAGCTCACTGGGGCAGTACGGAGATACGCAGTATTTT.

The CDR3 reads CASRSGTNSGNTIYF. The CDR3 DNA reads TGTGCCAGCAGATCTGGGACAAACTCTGGAAACACCATATATTTT. V and J are TRBV7-8 and TRBJ1-3; TRBD1 is a possible D gene (6 bases). This CDR3 is 15 amino acids long. Germline V gives CDR1 SGHVS, CDR2 FQNEAQ. The ends were cut back, 6 bases at V and 0 bases at J, with 12 bases in the middle.

The chain combines TRBV7-3 with TRBJ2-5, with D perhaps matching TRBD2 (5 bases). V gave up 4 bases and J gave up 5 bases, with 17 bases separating them. CDR3 length: 15 amino acids. Germline V gives CDR1 SGHTA, CDR2 FQGTGA. This chain's CDR3 is CASSSGPGWRETQYF. In DNA, the CDR3 is TGTGCCAGCAGCTCCGGACCGGGGTGGAGGGAGACCCAGTACTTC.

This chain connects TRBV29-1 to TRBJ1-1; D uncertain. Germline loops: CDR1 SQVTM, CDR2 ANQGSEA. V lost 4 bases, J lost 4 bases, and 13 bases lay in between. The CDR3 is 13 residues long. The CDR3 nucleotides are TGCAGCGTTGCATATGGAGGTGGCACTGAAGCTTTCTTT. It specifies CSVAYGGGTEAFF.

The chain joins TRBV7-2 to TRBJ2-3; D ambiguous. The CDR3 is 16 amino acids. The germline V and J ends were trimmed by 2 bases and 1 base, with 13 bases remaining between them. CDR1 and CDR2 (germline): SGHTA, FQGNSA. The CDR3 region is CASSLSPGPGTDTQYF. The CDR3 region has the DNA TGTGCCAGCAGCTTATCACCGGGTCCGGGCACAGATACGCAGTATTTT.

This chain connects TRBV4-2 to TRBJ1-1; D may be TRBD1 (6 bases). Germline V lookup: CDR1 LGHNA, CDR2 YNFKEQ. The CDR3 has 16 amino acids. The V end lost 2 bases, the J end lost 2 bases, and 15 bases lay between the germline ends. CDR3 sequence reads: CASSQPSSGVNTEAFF. The CDR3 nucleotides read TGTGCCAGCAGCCAACCTTCTTCAGGGGTTAACACTGAAGCTTTCTTT.

This chain links TRBV2 with TRBJ1-1, with 10 bases aligning to TRBD1. This CDR3 spans 14 amino acids. CDR1 is SNHLY and CDR2 is FYNNEI in the germline V gene. The ends lost 6 bases at V and 0 bases at J; junction bases unmatched: 1. The CDR3 loop is CASRTGGLNTEAFF. CDR3 nucleotides: TGTGCCAGCAGGACAGGGGGCCTGAACACTGAAGCTTTCTTT.

To note about this clone: Its ends do not fully match the called genes, so a read error is possible. V and J are TRBV7-7 and TRBJ2-1; 9 bases agree with TRBD2. Germline V gene lookup returns CDR1 SSHAT and CDR2 FNYEAQ (reference sequence). This CDR3 has 17 amino acids. The CDR3 sequence is CASSLAPAGGVYNEQFF. CDR3 nucleotides: TGTGCTAGCAGCTTAGCGCCTGCGGGAGGGGTTTACAATGAGCAGTTCTTC.

The gene calls are TRBV27 and TRBJ2-7; perhaps TRBD2 as D (6 bases). V was trimmed by 2 bases and J by 0 bases, leaving 8 bases between them. The CDR3 has 14 residues. Per the germline V gene, CDR1 is MNHEY and CDR2 is SMNVEV (reference sequence). CDR3 region: CASSLPGSSYEQYF. The CDR3 DNA is TGTGCCAGCAGTTTACCCGGGAGCTCCTACGAGCAGTACTTC.

J is TRBJ1-2 and V is TRBV28; D gene ambiguous. The germline V gene encodes CDR1 MDHEN and CDR2 SYDVKM. V was cut by 5 bases and J by 0 bases, with 16 bases left in between. This CDR3 comprises 16 residues. This CDR3 is CASSLSSSAPNYGYTF. The CDR3, as DNA: TGTGCCAGCAGTCTATCAAGCTCCGCCCCTAACTATGGCTACACCTTC.

V is TRBV19 and J is TRBJ2-2; D uncertain. Trimming pared 5 bases from V and 4 bases from J, leaving 11 bases between. Looked up from germline, CDR1 is LNHDA and CDR2 is SQIVND (reference sequence). This CDR3 is built from 14 residues. DNA of the CDR3: TGTGCCAGTAGTTGGCGGCTCGGCACCGGGGAGCTGTTTTTT. As protein: CASSWRLGTGELFF.

The rearrangement links TRBV25-1 to TRBJ2-2, with 8 nucleotides matching TRBD1. J was trimmed by 5 bases and V by 3 bases; bases with no gene match: 5. Germline assignment: CDR1 MGHDK and CDR2 SYGVNS. The CDR3 runs 15 residues. This CDR3 is CASSEGQVSTGELFF. The CDR3 DNA is TGTGCCAGCAGTGAGGGACAGGTGTCAACCGGGGAGCTGTTTTTT. Using reference TRBV25-1 and TRBJ2-2 for the parts outside the CDR3, the full variable domain is EADIYQTPRYLVIGTGKKITLECSQTMGHDKMYWYQQDPGMELHLIHYSYGVNSTEKGDLSSESTVSRIRTEHFPLTLESARPSHTSQYLCASSEGQVSTGELFFGEGSRLTVL.

The rearrangement links TRBV19 to TRBJ2-7, with unresolved D. V was shortened by 3 bases and J by 0 bases, with 12 bases between the two germline ends. This CDR3 has 15 residues. The V gene's germline CDR1 is LNHDA and CDR2 SQIVND (reference sequence). Here the CDR3 DNA reads TGTGCCAGTAGTATGTCCCGCGATCACTCCTACGAGCAGTACTTC. Residues: CASSMSRDHSYEQYF.

The V gene is TRBV3-1 (or the pseudogene TRBV3-2), the J gene TRBJ1-5; 7 nucleotides line up with TRBD1. V was clipped by 3 bases and J by 8 bases; unmatched bases: 4. The CDR3 extends over 13 amino acids. Looked up from germline, CDR1 is LGHDT and CDR2 is YNNKEL (reference sequence). CDR3 sequence (DNA): TGTGCCAGCAGCCACGACAGGGAAGAGCCCCAGCATTTT. Residues: CASSHDREEPQHF.

The chain employs TRBV4-3 and TRBJ1-6; D is uncertain. Germline CDR1 reads LGHNA; CDR2 reads YSLEER. The CDR3 totals 18 residues. V lost 0 bases to trimming and J lost 0 bases, with 12 bases between them. The CDR3: CASSQDRTGSSYNSPLHF. DNA of the CDR3: TGCGCCAGCAGCCAAGATCGGACCGGGAGCTCCTATAATTCACCCCTCCACTTT.

The chain uses TRBV7-2 and TRBJ2-3; 9 nucleotides match TRBD2. This CDR3 has 14 residues. In germline, CDR1 is SGHTA, CDR2 FQGNSA. The V gene end was trimmed by 6 bases and the J gene end by 4 bases; junction bases not matched to a gene: 5. The CDR3 loop is CASSIAGVADTQYF. DNA for the CDR3: TGTGCCAGCAGTATAGCGGGAGTAGCAGATACGCAGTATTTT.

CDR3 sequence: CASSPSRTSGSRKTQYF. CDR3 sequence (DNA): TGTGCCAGTAGTCCCAGTAGGACTAGCGGGAGTAGGAAGACCCAGTACTTC. The V call is TRBV19, the J call TRBJ2-5, with 13 bases lining up with TRBD2. This CDR3 region has 17 residues. With 5 bases clipped from V and 6 bases from J, the junction kept 12 bases outside the gene matches. CDR1 LNHDA and CDR2 SQIVND come from the germline V gene (reference sequence).